The table lists the clone carrying this T cell receptor beta chain with many counts. One entry per CDR3 protein results from TCRdb running MiXCR on the 5' RACE reads. The sample has tens of thousands of distinct CDR3 sequences; roughly 5.3% are singletons. These data belong to a study of early T cells in non-severe SARS-CoV-2 infection. Germline CDR1 and CDR2: MNHNS and SASEGT. The V end lost 2 bases, the J end lost 10 bases, and 11 bases lay between the germline ends. CDR3 length equals 12 residues. The receptor was derived from an adult who was a healthcare worker with PCR-confirmed SARS-CoV-2 infection or an uninfected control (not recorded which). What was sequenced was whole blood. This chain joins TRBV6-1 and TRBJ1-1; D not resolved. CDR3 bases: TGTGCCAGCAGTGAATATACCAGGCGAGCTTTCTTT. It yields the protein CASSEYTRRAFF.